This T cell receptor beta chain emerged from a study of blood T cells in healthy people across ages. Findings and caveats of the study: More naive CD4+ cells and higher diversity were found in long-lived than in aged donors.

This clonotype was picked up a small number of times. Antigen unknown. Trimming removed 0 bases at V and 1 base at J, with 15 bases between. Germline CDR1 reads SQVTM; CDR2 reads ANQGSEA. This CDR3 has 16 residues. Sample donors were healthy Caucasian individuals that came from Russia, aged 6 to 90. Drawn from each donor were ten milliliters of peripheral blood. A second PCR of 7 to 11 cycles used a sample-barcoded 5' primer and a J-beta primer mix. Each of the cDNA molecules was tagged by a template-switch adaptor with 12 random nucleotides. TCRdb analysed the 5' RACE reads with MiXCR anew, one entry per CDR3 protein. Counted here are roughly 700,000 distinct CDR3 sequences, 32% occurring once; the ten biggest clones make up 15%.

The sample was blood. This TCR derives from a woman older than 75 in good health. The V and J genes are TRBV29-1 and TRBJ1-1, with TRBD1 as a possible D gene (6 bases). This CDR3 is CSVEDRRQGSNTEAFF. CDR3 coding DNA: TGCAGCGTTGAAGATCGGAGGCAGGGGTCGAACACTGAAGCTTTCTTT.